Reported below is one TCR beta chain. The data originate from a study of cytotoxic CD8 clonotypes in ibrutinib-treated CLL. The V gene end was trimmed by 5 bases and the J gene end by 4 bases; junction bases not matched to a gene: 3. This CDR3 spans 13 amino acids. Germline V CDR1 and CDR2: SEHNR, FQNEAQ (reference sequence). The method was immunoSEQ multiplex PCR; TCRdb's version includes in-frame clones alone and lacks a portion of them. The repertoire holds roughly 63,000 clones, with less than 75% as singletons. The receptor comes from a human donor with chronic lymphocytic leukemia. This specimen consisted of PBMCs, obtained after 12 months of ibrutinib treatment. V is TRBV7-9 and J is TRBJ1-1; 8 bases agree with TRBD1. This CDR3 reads CASSLGQGTEAFF. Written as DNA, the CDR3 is TGTGCCAGCAGCCTTGGACAGGGCACTGAAGCTTTCTTT.